Below, 22 T cell receptor beta chains from the same sample are listed, as sequenced in a study of CD8 T cells in ankylosing spondylitis. Study outcomes and limitations: A TCR beta motif made of several highly homologous variants seemed typical of ankylosing spondylitis blood.

A single record per CDR3 protein comes from TCRdb applying MiXCR to the 5' RACE reads. The sample has tens of thousands of distinct CDR3 sequences, roughly 8.8% seen once. These receptors' antigens are unknown. Sequencing was carried out using blood, either unsorted or a sorted T cell fraction (not recorded which). All receptors derive from a male donor with ankylosing spondylitis.

This clonotype was seen a few times. The chain combines TRBV2 with TRBJ2-1, with D possibly being TRBD1 or TRBD2 (6 bases each). Germline CDR1 reads SNHLY; CDR2 reads FYNNEI. V lost 3 bases and J 4 bases, leaving 13 bases between the germline ends. The CDR3 is 15 amino acids. CDR3 region: CASSESGASYNEQFF. The CDR3 nucleotides read TGTGCCAGCAGTGAGTCGGGGGCAAGTTACAATGAGCAGTTCTTC.

This clonotype turned up a few times. The chain links TRBV7-9 to TRBJ2-3, with 9 bases lining up with TRBD2. Per germline, CDR1 SEHNR and CDR2 FQNEAQ (reference sequence). V gave up 4 bases and J gave up 5 bases; unmatched junction bases: 10. The CDR3 totals 16 residues. CDR3 sequence (DNA): TGTGCCAGCAGCTCCGGCGCGGGAGGGCCGGGAGATACGCAGTATTTT. Translated, it gives CASSSGAGGPGDTQYF.

The table lists this clonotype with many counts. The rearrangement links TRBV24-1 to TRBJ2-2; no clear D gene. Germline-derived CDR1 and CDR2 are KGHDR and SFDVKD. This CDR3 comprises 15 residues. V was clipped by 3 bases and J by 8 bases, with 15 bases between them. CDR3 in DNA: TGTGCCACCAGTGATCCTTTAAAGCTAGAAGGGGAGCTGTTTTTT. Translation: CATSDPLKLEGELFF.

This chain links TRBV3-1 with TRBJ1-2, with a possible D match to TRBD1 (5 bases). CDR3 length: 14 residues. Looked up from germline, CDR1 is LGHDT and CDR2 is YNNKEL (reference sequence). The ends were cut back, 0 bases at V and 4 bases at J, with 9 bases in the middle. The CDR3 sequence: CASSQDRGVYGYTF. DNA of the CDR3: TGTGCCAGCAGCCAAGACCGGGGGGTCTATGGCTACACCTTC.

The chain employs TRBV2 and TRBJ2-2; perhaps TRBD2 as D (5 bases). There are 12 residues in the CDR3. The V end was cut by 6 bases, the J end by 7 bases, with 9 bases between. CDR1 SNHLY and CDR2 FYNNEI come from the germline V gene. The CDR3: CASSPGSGELFF. The DNA for the CDR3 is TGTGCCAGCAGCCCTGGGAGCGGGGAGCTGTTTTTT.

As to this clonotype: A much larger clone differs from this one at a single base, so this may be a read error. The CDR3 coding sequence is TGCGCCAGCAGCCACTATGGCGAAGGGGCGTATAGAACCGGGGAGCTGTTTTTT. Translated, it gives CASSHYGEGAYRTGELFF. The chain couples TRBV4-1 to TRBJ2-2; tentative D call: TRBD1 (5 bases). This CDR3 spans 18 amino acids. Between the trimmed V and J ends, which lost 3 bases and 5 bases, there was a span of 22 bases. Germline loops: CDR1 MGHRA, CDR2 YSYEKL.

The rearrangement uses TRBV27 and TRBJ1-1; D gene ambiguous. Trimming removed 0 bases from V and 3 bases from J, with 5 bases in between. The CDR3 has 13 residues. Germline values: CDR1 MNHEY, CDR2 SMNVEV (reference sequence). The CDR3: CASSLSLHTEAFF. The CDR3, as DNA: TGTGCCAGCAGTTTATCCCTACACACTGAAGCTTTCTTT.

The V and J genes are TRBV9 and TRBJ1-2; unclear D gene. The germline V gene has CDR1 SGDLS and CDR2 YYNGEE. There are 15 residues in the CDR3. V lost 3 bases and J 5 bases, leaving 17 bases between the germline ends. As DNA, the CDR3 is TGTGCCAGCAGCGGCCAGGACCACACCGGTTATGGCTACACCTTC. It encodes CASSGQDHTGYGYTF.

This clonotype has at least ten counts. The chain links TRBV3-1 to TRBJ2-1; 10 bases line up with TRBD2. The junction had 11 bases not matched to a gene; V was cut back by 6 bases and J by 6 bases. The CDR3 sequence is 16 residues long. The germline gives CDR1 LGHDT, CDR2 YNNKEL (reference sequence). This CDR3 reads CASSFPTSGIPNEQFF. The CDR3 DNA is TGTGCCAGCAGTTTTCCTACTAGCGGGATACCCAATGAGCAGTTCTTC.

The V call is TRBV11-1, the J call TRBJ2-7, with D perhaps matching TRBD1 (6 bases). The CDR3 runs 19 residues. Between the trimmed V and J ends, which lost 5 bases and 3 bases, there was a span of 29 bases. Germline-derived CDR1 and CDR2 are SGHAT and FQDESV (reference sequence). The DNA for the CDR3 is TGTGCCAGCAGCCCGCGGGTTCCAGAGCCAGGGGCCCCGATCTACGAGCAGTACTTC. This gives the protein CASSPRVPEPGAPIYEQYF.

V is TRBV2 and J is TRBJ2-1, with D perhaps assigned TRBD1 or TRBD2 (6 bases each). Germline CDR1 SNHLY, CDR2 FYNNEI. The CDR3 length is 14 residues. With 3 bases removed from V and 9 bases from J, the gap between germline ends came to 15 bases. The CDR3 reads CASSDLDGGGEQFF. The CDR3 nucleotides read TGTGCCAGCAGTGATCTGGATGGAGGGGGTGAGCAGTTCTTC. Full variable domain (rest looked up from reference TRBV2 and TRBJ2-1): EPEVTQTPSHQVTQMGQEVILRCVPISNHLYFYWYRQILGQKVEFLVSFYNNEISEKSEIFDDQFSVERPDGSNFTLKIRSTKLEDSAMYFCASSDLDGGGEQFFGPGTRLTVL.

The chain employs TRBV27 and TRBJ2-1; D gene ambiguous. V lost 3 bases, J lost 3 bases, and 6 bases lay in between. CDR1 is MNHEY and CDR2 is SMNVEV in the germline V gene (reference sequence). The CDR3 loop spans 13 amino acids. This CDR3 reads CASSFTSYNEQFF. The CDR3 DNA is TGTGCCAGCAGTTTCACCAGCTACAATGAGCAGTTCTTC.

This clonotype was seen many times. V and J are TRBV2 and TRBJ1-1; TRBD1 matches at 7 bases. CDR1 SNHLY and CDR2 FYNNEI come from the germline V gene. Trimming cost V 8 bases and J 3 bases; bases outside gene matches: 18. The length of the CDR3 is 17 residues. CDR3 in amino acids: CASGGEGALLFDTEAFF. CDR3 nucleotide sequence: TGTGCCAGCGGGGGGGAGGGGGCGCTTCTCTTCGACACTGAAGCTTTCTTT.

The chain joins TRBV5-8 to TRBJ2-1; 7 bases fit TRBD1. After removal of 2 bases from V and 4 bases from J, the junction contained 6 bases not matched to a gene. The germline V gene encodes CDR1 SGHTS and CDR2 YDEGEE. The CDR3 extends over 15 amino acids. The chain's CDR3 is CASSFWDSPYNEQFF. The DNA for the CDR3 is TGTGCCAGCAGCTTCTGGGACAGTCCATACAATGAGCAGTTCTTC. The whole variable domain, remainder taken from reference TRBV5-8 and TRBJ2-1, is EAGVTQSPTHLIKTRGQQATLRCSPISGHTSVYWYQQALGLGLQFLLWYDEGEERNRGNFPPRFSGRQFPNYSSELNVNALELEDSALYLCASSFWDSPYNEQFFGPGTRLTVL.

V gene TRBV9 combines with J gene TRBJ2-7; 10 bases map to TRBD2. V lost 0 bases, J lost 7 bases, and 4 bases stayed unmatched. Germline V gene data show CDR1 as SGDLS and CDR2 as YYNGEE. CDR3 length: 14 residues. The CDR3 loop reads CASSVGPSGSEQYV. In DNA, the CDR3 is TGTGCCAGCAGCGTAGGACCTAGCGGGAGTGAGCAGTACGTC.

Many counts were recorded for this clonotype. This rearrangement joins TRBV20-1 to TRBJ2-1, with D perhaps matching TRBD1 (5 bases). The CDR3 sequence is 14 residues long. V was clipped by 6 bases and J by 7 bases, with 19 bases between them. Germline lookup yields CDR1 DFQATT and CDR2 SNEGSKA (reference sequence). CDR3 in amino acids: CSANLGEGVNEQFF. As DNA, the CDR3 is TGCAGTGCCAACCTTGGGGAAGGGGTAAATGAGCAGTTCTTC.

The chain couples TRBV11-2 to TRBJ1-5; D is unresolved. The V and J ends lost 0 bases and 9 bases respectively, with 9 bases between them. The germline V gene encodes CDR1 SGHAT and CDR2 FQNNGV. The CDR3 sequence is 13 residues long. In DNA form, the CDR3 reads TGTGCCAGCAGCTTAGATGTAGCCCGGCCCCAGCATTTT. Protein sequence: CASSLDVARPQHF.

This chain links TRBV7-9 with TRBJ2-6; no reliable D call. The CDR3 has 16 amino acids. Trimming took off 1 base at V and 0 bases at J, with 7 bases between the two ends. The germline V gene encodes CDR1 SEHNR and CDR2 FQNEAQ (reference sequence). The CDR3 here is CASSLVSLSGANVLTF. The CDR3 DNA follows: TGTGCCAGCAGCTTAGTTTCCCTCTCTGGGGCCAACGTCCTGACTTTC.

This clonotype was counted at least ten times. The genes are TRBV20-1 and TRBJ2-5, with 7 bases that match TRBD2. This CDR3 is built from 17 residues. Unmatched junction bases numbered 14, after V lost 3 bases and J lost 1 base. In germline, CDR1 is DFQATT, CDR2 SNEGSKA (reference sequence). The CDR3 bases are TGCAGTGCTAGGAGCCTAACCGGGACTACCTTCCAAGAGACCCAGTACTTC. Its protein is CSARSLTGTTFQETQYF.

This chain joins TRBV5-4 and TRBJ2-3; 11 bases are shared with TRBD2. CDR1 is SGHNT, CDR2 YYREEE, per germline (reference sequence). The CDR3 totals 18 residues. The trim removed 1 base at V and 4 bases at J, leaving 11 bases unmatched. CDR3 coding DNA: TGTGCCAGCAGCTTGCCTGGGCTAGCGGGAGGTCCCGCAGATACGCAGTATTTT. Residues: CASSLPGLAGGPADTQYF. Looking up the rest from reference TRBV5-4 and TRBJ2-3 gives the full variable domain: ETGVTQSPTHLIKTRGQQVTLRCSSQSGHNTVSWYQQALGQGPQFIFQYYREEENGRGNFPPRFSGLQFPNYSSELNVNALELDDSALYLCASSLPGLAGGPADTQYFGPGTRLTVL.

This clonotype was seen more than once but under ten times. The CDR3, as DNA: TGTGCCAGCAGCCCAGGAGGGACTAGCGGGTTCACAGATACGCAGTATTTT. Its protein product is CASSPGGTSGFTDTQYF. This chain joins TRBV11-3 and TRBJ2-3; 12 bases match TRBD2. The junction had 8 bases not matched to a gene; V was cut back by 5 bases and J by 2 bases. In germline, CDR1 is SGHNT, CDR2 YENEEA. The length of the CDR3 is 17 residues.

V gene TRBV7-6 combines with J gene TRBJ2-1; 7 nucleotides match TRBD2. Germline-derived CDR1 and CDR2 are SGHVS and FNYEAQ. The CDR3 covers 18 residues. Unmatched junction bases numbered 14, after V lost 5 bases and J lost 1 base. The CDR3 nucleotides read TGTGCCAGCAGCCCTTACGCGGGAGAATCCGGGTCCTACAATGAGCAGTTCTTC. Its protein product is CASSPYAGESGSYNEQFF. Full variable domain (rest looked up from reference TRBV7-6 and TRBJ2-1): GAGVSQSPRYKVTKRGQDVALRCDPISGHVSLYWYRQALGQGPEFLTYFNYEAQQDKSGLPNDRFSAERPEGSISTLTIQRTEQRDSAMYRCASSPYAGESGSYNEQFFGPGTRLTVL.